This entry concerns a single T cell receptor (beta chain). The antigen this receptor binds is unknown. Nothing much larger sits one base from this clone, and base qualities are not available. The CDR3, cysteine through phenylalanine, is 15 amino acids long. Only the CDR3 part of the read is kept: 45 bases, read in frame from the first base. The germline V gene (reference sequence) specifies LNHDA as CDR1 and SQIVND as CDR2. Trimming removed 5 bases from V and 3 bases from J; the gene matches leave 4 bases unexplained. TCRbeta CDR3 regions were amplified from genomic DNA using the immunoSEQ Assay, a bias-controlled multiplex PCR. The original pipeline was this. Nucleated cell counts per sample were estimated from amplification of reference gene primers within the assay. Sequence reads were collapsed and filtered to measure the absolute abundance of every unique TCRbeta CDR3 rearrangement. For each sample, productive Simpson clonality was calculated as the square root of Simpson's diversity index over productive rearrangements. Imported from immuneACCESS, the table was reduced by TCRdb to in-frame sequences with V and J called. These copies leave out some clones; in studies compared against another copy, an unresolved V gene accounts for under half, and the cause of the remainder is not known. The V and J calls and the clone size are those of that table, but D and trimming were determined from the DNA. Present in this sample are about 310,000 clones, about 88% of which were seen just once. The biggest ten clones account for 1% to 1.5% of the sample.

The data stem from a study of blood T cell repertoires in COVID-19 (dated by TCRdb to about 2020). Broadly, across the study: Collaborator samples came from the United States, Italy and Spain and covered acute and convalescent phases of COVID-19. The material from the prospective study consisted of cDNA or gDNA derived from T cells, B-cell-depleted T cells, or PBMCs. Deeply sampled blood TCRbeta repertoires from subjects exposed to, actively infected with, or recovered from COVID-19 were included in the dataset. The repertoires were released in a freely available public database intended as a resource for research on the immune response to SARS-CoV-2. Samples were obtained from the ongoing ImmuneRACE study (first 160 participants) and from about 1,300 subjects provided by 6 global collaborators. The sample metadata nearly always contained a de-identified subject ID, COVID-19 status, age in years and sex. Where available, HLA class I and class II types were taken from metadata supplied by the sample provider and were not determined by assay-based typing.

General study outcomes and caveats: Clinical and demographic metadata were provided uncurated, with the amount varying by source and participant.

Each collaborating institution followed its own protocols to collect whole blood in K2EDTA tubes. For TCRbeta analysis, collaborator samples were shipped as frozen whole blood, as isolated PBMCs, or as DNA extracted from either sample type. This receptor was identified in a man aged 65 to 79 with acute or convalescent COVID-19. The chain is assembled from TRBV19 and TRBJ2-2, and TRBD2 aligns with 9 junction nucleotides. Sequencing used peripheral blood. In nucleotides, the sequence is TGTGCCAGTAGTGCCGCGGGAGGGTACACCGGGGAGCTGTTTTTT. It is translated as CASSAAGGYTGELFF.